One and the same sample provided the 15 T cell receptor beta chains below, sequenced in a study of T cells in Graves' hyperthyroidism and ophthalmopathy. Authors of the study amplified TCR beta CDR3 regions from RNA transcripts. The HTBI set primed first-round TCR CDR3 RT-PCR. TCRdb called the multiplex PCR reads again in MiXCR, with one record for every CDR3 protein. In the table there are over 500,000 distinct CDR3 sequences, about 14% of which are singletons. Sequencing was carried out using blood. The receptor source for this set is a woman between 40 and 55 years old with Graves' hyperthyroidism.

This clonotype was picked up many times. The V and J genes are TRBV5-1 and TRBJ1-5; TRBD1 matches 7 bases. CDR1 is SGHRS, CDR2 YFSETQ, per germline. The CDR3 is made up of 14 amino acids. After removal of 5 bases from V and 7 bases from J, the junction contained 9 bases not matched to a gene. CDR3: CASRGDSPGQPQHF. The CDR3 coding sequence is TGCGCCAGCAGGGGGGACAGCCCCGGGCAGCCCCAGCATTTT.

This clonotype occurred many times. The V gene is TRBV19, the J gene TRBJ1-1; tentative D call: TRBD1 (6 bases). The CDR3 has 14 amino acids. Germline values: CDR1 LNHDA, CDR2 SQIVND (reference sequence). Trimming stripped 3 bases from V and 5 bases from J, with 13 bases between. The CDR3 sequence is CASSMATGSTEAFF. Here the CDR3 DNA reads TGTGCCAGTAGTATGGCGACAGGTAGTACTGAAGCTTTCTTT.

In this sample, this clonotype turned up many times. The rearrangement links TRBV6-1 to TRBJ1-5; tentatively, D is TRBD1 (6 bases). The V end lost 7 bases, the J end lost 3 bases, and 10 bases lay between the germline ends. CDR1 is MNHNS, CDR2 SASEGT, per germline. The CDR3 runs to 13 residues. Written as DNA, the CDR3 is TGTGCCAGCACTTGGGACACCAATCAGCCCCAGCATTTT. It encodes CASTWDTNQPQHF.

J is TRBJ1-4 and V is TRBV5-1; D possibly corresponds to TRBD1 (6 bases). V was cut by 3 bases and J by 2 bases, with 11 bases left in between. Germline CDR1 reads SGHRS; CDR2 reads YFSETQ. The length of the CDR3 is 15 residues. The CDR3 loop is CASSSTGRTNEKLFF. DNA for the CDR3: TGCGCCAGCAGCTCTACAGGGAGGACTAATGAAAAACTGTTTTTT.

This clonotype was counted many times. The genes are TRBV7-2 and TRBJ2-1; D could derive from TRBD1 or TRBD2 (5 bases each). Germline assignment: CDR1 SGHTA and CDR2 FQGNSA. The CDR3 spans 14 residues. V lost 5 bases and J 7 bases, leaving 15 bases between the germline ends. CDR3 sequence: CASSQKGSGNEQFF. CDR3 DNA sequence: TGTGCCAGCAGCCAGAAGGGGAGTGGTAATGAGCAGTTCTTC.

The rearrangement uses TRBV13 and TRBJ2-7; 11 nucleotides agree with TRBD2. The germline V gene has CDR1 PRHDT and CDR2 FYEKMQ (reference sequence). The CDR3 sequence is 16 residues long. J lost 1 base, V lost 4 bases, and 6 bases had no gene match. The DNA for the CDR3 is TGTGCCAGCAGCTCACTAGCGGGGGACCCTTCCTACGAGCAGTACTTC. Its translation: CASSSLAGDPSYEQYF. Combining the CDR3 with reference TRBV13 and TRBJ2-7 gives the whole variable domain AAGVIQSPRHLIKEKRETATLKCYPIPRHDTVYWYQQGPGQDPQFLISFYEKMQSDKGSIPDRFSAQQFSDYHSELNMSSLELGDSALYFCASSSLAGDPSYEQYFGPGTRLTVT.

In its sample, this clonotype was seen many times. This rearrangement joins TRBV28 to TRBJ1-1; 7 bases align to TRBD1. CDR1 and CDR2 (germline): MDHEN, SYDVKM. This CDR3 contains 15 residues. The trim removed 0 bases at V and 4 bases at J, leaving 5 bases unmatched. CDR3 loop: CASSLWKTGFTEAFF. The CDR3 nucleotides are TGTGCCAGCAGTTTATGGAAGACAGGGTTCACTGAAGCTTTCTTT.

The sample holds many counts of this clonotype. The chain couples TRBV28 to TRBJ2-1, with D possibly TRBD1 on 6 matching bases. With 2 bases removed from V and 2 bases from J, the gap between germline ends came to 10 bases. This CDR3 spans 15 amino acids. Germline V gene lookup returns CDR1 MDHEN and CDR2 SYDVKM. CDR3 in DNA: TGTGCCAGCAGTTTAGTAAGGGGGACCTACAATGAGCAGTTCTTC. This encodes CASSLVRGTYNEQFF.

V and J are TRBV7-2 and TRBJ2-5; 8 bases are a match to TRBD2. With 5 bases clipped from V and 3 bases from J, the junction kept 11 bases outside the gene matches. Per the germline V gene, CDR1 is SGHTA and CDR2 is FQGNSA. There are 16 residues in the CDR3. CDR3 loop: CASSAALLLAEETQYF. CDR3 coding DNA: TGTGCCAGCAGCGCCGCCCTCCTACTAGCGGAAGAGACCCAGTACTTC.

This clonotype was detected ten times or more. The chain recombines TRBV2 with TRBJ2-7, with TRBD2 identical over 8 bases. Germline V CDR1 and CDR2: SNHLY, FYNNEI. The CDR3 covers 13 residues. The trim removed 7 bases at V and 6 bases at J, leaving 8 bases unmatched. Here the CDR3 DNA reads TGTGCCAGCACGGAGCGGGAGATCGGCGAGCAGTACTTC. Amino acids: CASTEREIGEQYF.

This clonotype was counted only a few times. The chain links TRBV6-1 to TRBJ2-3, with D possibly TRBD2 on 5 matching bases. From germline, CDR1 is MNHNS and CDR2 SASEGT. This CDR3 region has 13 residues. Trimming took off 7 bases at V and 6 bases at J, with 14 bases between the two ends. CDR3: CASTKGRSDTQYF. The CDR3 DNA follows: TGTGCCAGCACCAAAGGGAGATCGGATACGCAGTATTTT.

Turning to this clonotype: This may stem from a read error, because a much larger clone lies one nucleotide away. This chain connects TRBV28 to TRBJ2-3, with D possibly matching TRBD1 (6 bases). CDR1 MDHEN and CDR2 SYDVKM come from the germline V gene. CDR3 length equals 15 residues. The V end lost 5 bases, the J end lost 2 bases, and 14 bases lay between the germline ends. Here the CDR3 reads CASSLTGTLTDTQYF. DNA for the CDR3: TGTGCCAGCAGTCTCACAGGGACCCTCACAGATACGCAGTATTTT.

This clonotype was seen many times. The J gene is TRBJ2-7, the V gene TRBV7-9; D gene ambiguous. The CDR3 loop spans 12 amino acids. V lost 1 base and J 3 bases, leaving 4 bases between the germline ends. The germline V gene encodes CDR1 SEHNR and CDR2 FQNEAQ (reference sequence). CDR3 bases: TGTGCCAGCAGCTTAGAACACTACGAGCAGTACTTC. This translates into CASSLEHYEQYF.

This clonotype was counted many times. The chain recombines TRBV9 with TRBJ2-3; no clear D gene. The CDR3 is 15 residues long. Germline V lookup: CDR1 SGDLS, CDR2 YYNGEE. Trimming shortened V by 0 bases and J by 2 bases, and 10 bases separated the two germline ends. CDR3 bases: TGTGCCAGCAGCGTAGTACCGGGCCCCACAGATACGCAGTATTTT. Translation gives CASSVVPGPTDTQYF.

This clonotype was counted many times. V usage is TRBV7-2 and J usage is TRBJ2-5; tentatively, D is TRBD1 (5 bases). The CDR3 length is 14 residues. V dropped 1 base and J dropped 5 bases, with 11 bases sitting between them. CDR1 and CDR2 from the germline V gene are SGHTA and FQGNSA. CDR3 loop: CASSLETAGETQYF. CDR3 coding DNA: TGTGCCAGCAGCTTAGAGACAGCCGGGGAGACCCAGTACTTC.